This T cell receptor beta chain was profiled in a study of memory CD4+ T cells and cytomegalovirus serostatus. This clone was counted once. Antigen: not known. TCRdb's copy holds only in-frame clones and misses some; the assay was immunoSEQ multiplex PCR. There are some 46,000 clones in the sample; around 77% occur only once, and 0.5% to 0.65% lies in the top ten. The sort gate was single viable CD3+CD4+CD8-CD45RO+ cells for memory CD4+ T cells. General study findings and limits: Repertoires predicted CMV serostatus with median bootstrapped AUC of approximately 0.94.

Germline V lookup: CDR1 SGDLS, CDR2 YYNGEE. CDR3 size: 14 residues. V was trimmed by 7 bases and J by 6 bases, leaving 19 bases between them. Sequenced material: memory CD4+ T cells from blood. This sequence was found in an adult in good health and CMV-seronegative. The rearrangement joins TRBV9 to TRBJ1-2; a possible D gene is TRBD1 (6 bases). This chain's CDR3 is CASESGGAGNGYTF. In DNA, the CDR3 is TGTGCCAGCGAGTCTGGGGGGGCTGGCAATGGCTACACCTTC.